This entry lists 28 T cell receptor beta chains sequenced from one sample in a study of T cells in Graves' hyperthyroidism and ophthalmopathy. Authors of the study amplified TCR beta CDR3 regions from RNA transcripts. The TCR CDR3 was amplified in a first-round RT-PCR using the HTBI primer set. TCRdb reprocessed the multiplex PCR reads with MiXCR, giving one entry per CDR3 protein. Of 300,000 to 450,000 distinct CDR3 sequences listed, under 15% are singletons. The sample was blood. The receptors shown here come from a woman under 40 with Graves' hyperthyroidism.

In its sample, this clonotype was seen many times. This chain connects TRBV12-3 or TRBV12-4 to TRBJ1-2; no definite D call. V was trimmed by 6 bases and J by 8 bases, leaving 13 bases between them. There are 12 residues in the CDR3. The CDR3 sequence is CASSAPITGYTF. The DNA of the CDR3 is TGTGCCAGCAGCGCCCCTATCACGGGCTACACCTTC.

This clonotype was counted many times. The chain uses TRBV5-1 and TRBJ2-4; perhaps TRBD2 as D (6 bases). V was pared by 4 bases and J by 6 bases, with 17 bases between. Germline loops: CDR1 SGHRS, CDR2 YFSETQ. CDR3 length equals 15 residues. CDR3 region: CASSIPGTHGNIQYF. CDR3 bases: TGCGCCAGCAGCATCCCCGGGACTCATGGAAACATTCAGTACTTC.

This sequence joins TRBV20-1 and TRBJ2-7, with 7 bases fitting TRBD2. The CDR3 has 14 residues. CDR1 DFQATT and CDR2 SNEGSKA come from the germline V gene (reference sequence). V gave up 2 bases and J gave up 2 bases; unmatched junction bases: 6. The CDR3 here is CSARLADRAYEQYF. Written as DNA, the CDR3 is TGCAGTGCTAGACTAGCGGACCGCGCCTACGAGCAGTACTTC.

In its sample, this clonotype was seen many times. The chain is built from TRBV27 and TRBJ2-3; the match to TRBD1 covers 12 bases. Germline V gene sequence: CDR1 MNHEY, CDR2 SMNVEV (reference sequence). This CDR3 contains 16 residues. Trimming took 6 bases from V and 6 from J; bases not matched to a gene: 10. CDR3 nucleotides: TGTGCCAGCAGCCGACCAGGGGACAGGGGGCGGGATACGCAGTATTTT. Translated, it gives CASSRPGDRGRDTQYF.

This clonotype has at least ten counts. The genes are TRBV7-3 and TRBJ2-1; 8 nucleotides agree with TRBD2. J lost 5 bases, V lost 2 bases, and 11 bases had no gene match. Germline V gives CDR1 SGHTA, CDR2 FQGTGA. This CDR3 spans 17 amino acids. The CDR3 protein is CASSLGRRAGVHNEQFF. Here the CDR3 DNA reads TGTGCCAGCAGCTTAGGCCGACGAGCGGGAGTTCACAATGAGCAGTTCTTC.

The chain has TRBV5-4 and TRBJ2-5; possibly TRBD1 or TRBD2 for D (7 bases each). V dropped 4 bases and J dropped 4 bases, with 17 bases sitting between them. CDR3 length equals 15 residues. Germline V gene sequence: CDR1 SGHNT, CDR2 YYREEE (reference sequence). The CDR3 DNA reads TGTGCCAGCAGCGGGAGCGGGACAGCCCTAGAGACCCAGTACTTC. Amino acid sequence: CASSGSGTALETQYF. Full variable domain (remainder filled in from reference TRBV5-4 and TRBJ2-5): ETGVTQSPTHLIKTRGQQVTLRCSSQSGHNTVSWYQQALGQGPQFIFQYYREEENGRGNFPPRFSGLQFPNYSSELNVNALELDDSALYLCASSGSGTALETQYFGPGTRLLVL.

This clonotype was detected ten times or more. The chain uses TRBV11-1 and TRBJ2-1; tentatively, D is TRBD1 or TRBD2 (5 bases each). Germline V gene data show CDR1 as SGHAT and CDR2 as FQDESV (reference sequence). CDR3 length equals 16 residues. Trimming removed 2 bases from V and 0 bases from J, with 11 bases in between. This CDR3 is CASSLRQTISYNEQFF. The DNA for the CDR3 is TGTGCCAGCAGCTTACGACAGACTATCTCCTACAATGAGCAGTTCTTC.

This clonotype was found many times. The chain links TRBV6-1 to TRBJ2-7, with 7 nucleotides matching TRBD1. The V gene's germline CDR1 is MNHNS and CDR2 SASEGT. The CDR3 contains 14 residues. V trimming: 6 bases; J trimming: 2 bases; junction bases outside the gene matches: 7. CDR3 nucleotide sequence: TGTGCCAGCAGCCCGACAGGGACACCCTACGAGCAGTACTTC. Residues: CASSPTGTPYEQYF.

This clonotype has just a few counts. This chain links TRBV20-1 with TRBJ2-7; possibly TRBD2 for D (6 bases). CDR3 length: 15 residues. Trimming took 5 bases from V and 2 from J, leaving 19 bases between them. Germline V gene lookup returns CDR1 DFQATT and CDR2 SNEGSKA (reference sequence). The CDR3, as DNA: TGCAGTGCTCCCTCCGAGCTAGCGCTTACCTACGAGCAGTACTTC. Protein product: CSAPSELALTYEQYF.

This clonotype has ten or more counts. This sequence joins TRBV13 and TRBJ2-7, with 7 bases that match TRBD2. With 5 bases clipped from V and 3 bases from J, the junction kept 13 bases outside the gene matches. CDR3 length: 16 residues. The germline V gene encodes CDR1 PRHDT and CDR2 FYEKMQ (reference sequence). CDR3 bases: TGTGCCAGCAGCAAACTAGCGACAAACCCATACTACGAGCAGTACTTC. This gives the protein CASSKLATNPYYEQYF.

V is TRBV7-9 and J is TRBJ1-1; D may be TRBD1 (6 bases). From germline, CDR1 is SEHNR and CDR2 FQNEAQ (reference sequence). Trimming cost V 5 bases and J 3 bases, with 22 bases left between them. The CDR3 consists of 17 residues. The CDR3 sequence: CASSPYPSQGGDTEAFF. The DNA for the CDR3 is TGTGCCAGCAGCCCATACCCATCACAGGGAGGGGACACTGAAGCTTTCTTT.

The table lists this clonotype with a few counts. This may be a read error, as it is one base from a much larger clone. This chain links TRBV3-1 with TRBJ1-1; D uncertain. The CDR3 is 13 amino acids. Germline assignment: CDR1 LGHDT and CDR2 YNNKEL (reference sequence). V lost 11 bases and J 1 base, leaving 14 bases between the germline ends. The CDR3 DNA is TGTGCCGGCACTACTATGCAGAACACTGAAGCTTTCTTT. Translating gives CAGTTMQNTEAFF.

The chain combines TRBV19 with TRBJ1-1; D might be TRBD1 (5 bases). CDR3 length: 14 amino acids. V was trimmed by 6 bases and J by 0 bases, leaving 11 bases between them. Germline CDR1 and CDR2: LNHDA and SQIVND (reference sequence). The CDR3 DNA follows: TGTGCCAGTAGGTCCGGGACGCTGAACACTGAAGCTTTCTTT. Residues: CASRSGTLNTEAFF.

This clonotype was observed at least ten times. The chain employs TRBV11-2 and TRBJ1-1; D might be TRBD1 (5 bases). Per germline, CDR1 SGHAT and CDR2 FQNNGV. The V and J ends lost 4 bases and 0 bases respectively, with 12 bases between them. CDR3 length: 15 residues. The CDR3 region has the DNA TGTGCCAGCAGCTCCCGGCCAGGGATGAACACTGAAGCTTTCTTT. Residues: CASSSRPGMNTEAFF.

V usage is TRBV19 and J usage is TRBJ2-2; 10 positions match TRBD2. The CDR3 length is 15 residues. The germline V gene encodes CDR1 LNHDA and CDR2 SQIVND (reference sequence). V lost 7 bases and J lost 3; bases outside the gene matches: 5. The CDR3 coding sequence is TGTGCCAGTAAAGCAGGGACTAGCGACACCGGGGAGCTGTTTTTT. Protein product: CASKAGTSDTGELFF.

This clonotype appeared many times. J is TRBJ2-1 and V is TRBV5-1; 10 bases line up with TRBD2. There are 14 residues in the CDR3. CDR1 is SGHRS and CDR2 is YFSETQ in the germline V gene. V shed 4 bases, J shed 4 bases, and the junction held 2 bases outside the gene matches. CDR3 nucleotides: TGCGCCAGCAGCGCGACTAGCGGGTACAATGAGCAGTTCTTC. Translation: CASSATSGYNEQFF.

This clonotype was seen repeatedly, ten times or more. V is TRBV28 and J is TRBJ1-4, with D maybe TRBD1 (5 bases). Germline assignment: CDR1 MDHEN and CDR2 SYDVKM. Deletions cut 6 bases from V and 7 bases from J, with 15 bases between. CDR3 length: 14 amino acids. In DNA, the CDR3 is TGTGCCAGCAGCCGGGGGGAGAGGGGTGAAAAACTGTTTTTT. Amino acid sequence: CASSRGERGEKLFF.

This rearrangement joins TRBV6-5 to TRBJ2-7; D remains ambiguous. With 0 bases removed from V and 6 bases from J, the gap between germline ends came to 12 bases. The V gene's germline CDR1 is MNHEY and CDR2 SVGAGI. The CDR3 has 14 residues. The CDR3 region has the DNA TGTGCCAGCAGTTACTCGTCAGGTTTGGGCGAGCAGTACTTC. It specifies CASSYSSGLGEQYF.

The chain recombines TRBV5-4 with TRBJ2-7, with TRBD2 matching over 7 bases. With 3 bases clipped from V and 4 bases from J, the junction kept 4 bases outside the gene matches. CDR1 is SGHNT, CDR2 YYREEE, per germline (reference sequence). The CDR3 totals 13 residues. This CDR3 reads CASSSREAYEQYF. The CDR3 coding sequence is TGTGCCAGCAGCTCCCGGGAGGCATACGAGCAGTACTTC.

V and J are TRBV9 and TRBJ1-2, with D possibly TRBD1 on 6 matching bases. The CDR3 length is 13 residues. Germline-derived CDR1 and CDR2 are SGDLS and YYNGEE. V was pared by 3 bases and J by 8 bases, with 14 bases between. The CDR3 spells CASSERQARGYTF. The CDR3 DNA follows: TGTGCCAGCAGCGAACGACAGGCCAGAGGCTACACCTTC. The whole variable domain, remainder taken from reference TRBV9 and TRBJ1-2, is DSGVTQTPKHLITATGQRVTLRCSPRSGDLSVYWYQQSLDQGLQFLIQYYNGEERAKGNILERFSAQQFPDLHSELNLSSLELGDSALYFCASSERQARGYTFGSGTRLTVV.

This clonotype was seen many times. The gene calls are TRBV27 and TRBJ2-1; 7 nucleotides line up with TRBD1. Germline V CDR1 and CDR2: MNHEY, SMNVEV (reference sequence). With V trimmed by 6 bases and J by 8 bases, 7 bases remained unmatched. The CDR3 covers 13 residues. CDR3 DNA sequence: TGTGCCAGCAGCCTAACAGGGGTAGATGAGCAGTTCTTC. Translating gives CASSLTGVDEQFF.

This chain joins TRBV20-1 and TRBJ2-3; 10 bases fit TRBD2. Trimming cost V 7 bases and J 7 bases; bases outside gene matches: 20. Germline assignment: CDR1 DFQATT and CDR2 SNEGSKA (reference sequence). This CDR3 contains 17 residues. The CDR3 DNA sequence: TGCAGTGTTTCAGAAGCGGGAGGGACCGCTGGGGGAAATACGCAGTATTTT. It specifies CSVSEAGGTAGGNTQYF.

This clonotype was counted ten times or more. V gene TRBV18 combines with J gene TRBJ2-1; no clear D. This CDR3 is 12 amino acids long. Trimming shortened V by 3 bases and J by 7 bases, and 7 bases separated the two germline ends. The germline gives CDR1 KGHSH, CDR2 LQKENI. The CDR3 nucleotides are TGTGCCAGCTCACCGGTCCGGAATGAGCAGTTCTTC. Amino acid sequence: CASSPVRNEQFF.

This rearrangement joins TRBV5-1 to TRBJ1-1, with D hard to call. CDR1 is SGHRS and CDR2 is YFSETQ in the germline V gene. V was clipped by 0 bases and J by 1 base, with 7 bases between them. This CDR3 comprises 14 residues. CDR3 amino acids: CASSLAPANTEAFF. In DNA form, the CDR3 reads TGCGCCAGCAGCTTGGCTCCGGCGAACACTGAAGCTTTCTTT.

This clonotype was counted only a few times. The V and J genes are TRBV7-9 and TRBJ1-4; 8 positions agree with TRBD1. Germline assignment: CDR1 SEHNR and CDR2 FQNEAQ (reference sequence). CDR3 length equals 15 residues. After removal of 4 bases from V and 4 bases from J, the junction contained 5 bases not matched to a gene. CDR3 DNA: TGTGCCAGCAGCTCTCAGGGGGCAATTAATGAAAAACTGTTTTTT. Translating it yields CASSSQGAINEKLFF.

The table lists this clonotype with a few counts. This rearrangement joins TRBV4-1 to TRBJ2-1; no clear D gene. The CDR3 covers 11 residues. V was pared by 3 bases and J by 10 bases, with 7 bases between. Germline values: CDR1 MGHRA, CDR2 YSYEKL. The CDR3 DNA reads as TGCGCCAGCAGCCAGGAGCGAGAGCAGTTCTTC. Amino acid sequence: CASSQEREQFF.

This clonotype was observed a handful of times. The V and J genes are TRBV20-1 and TRBJ2-7; D possibly uses TRBD1 or TRBD2 (6 bases each). V was trimmed by 8 bases and J by 0 bases, leaving 20 bases between them. CDR1 and CDR2 (germline): DFQATT, SNEGSKA (reference sequence). The CDR3 is made up of 15 amino acids. CDR3 nucleotides: TGCAGTCATTCCGGGGGCAGGTTAGACTCCTACGAGCAGTACTTC. It encodes CSHSGGRLDSYEQYF.

The rearrangement uses TRBV19 and TRBJ1-5, with 7 bases fitting TRBD1. The V gene end was trimmed by 9 bases and the J gene end by 1 base; junction bases not matched to a gene: 12. This CDR3 is built from 16 residues. The germline V gene has CDR1 LNHDA and CDR2 SQIVND (reference sequence). CDR3 sequence: CASSRRQGVSNQPQHF. For the CDR3, the DNA is TGTGCCAGCTCTCGCAGGCAGGGGGTAAGCAATCAGCCCCAGCATTTT.